The following is a T cell receptor beta chain sequence with its context. Its antigen remains unknown. The source of the sample is a study of cytomegalovirus exposure and HLA in healthy donors. About the research overall: Across under 450 genotyped donors, around 80% landed in the Caucasian-associated ancestry cluster.

Points from the study as a whole: An assumption of roughly uniform sequencing depth across donors underlay the presence/absence analyses. As a later analysis revealed, the rate of TCR association differed by HLA locus, with DRB1 most and HLA-C fewest.

Researchers ran the PCR with 60 Vbeta and 13 Jbeta primers. This table comes from immunoSEQ multiplex PCR, and its TCRdb copy is limited to in-frame clones, with some not included. This sample contains over 100,000 clones. CDR1 is MNHNY and CDR2 is SVGAGI in the germline V gene (reference sequence). The CDR3 extends over 12 amino acids. V lost 7 bases and J lost 3, with 9 bases in between. The clonotype originates from a man between 18 and 35 years old in good health and CMV-seronegative. Sequencing was performed on PBMCs. The chain joins TRBV6-6 to TRBJ1-1; tentatively, D is TRBD1 (6 bases). The CDR3 region has the DNA TGTGCCAGCAATCACAGGGACACTGAAGCTTTCTTT. Residues: CASNHRDTEAFF.